The 8 T cell receptor beta chains given below trace back to one sample, sequenced in a study of blood T cell repertoires in COVID-19. Assay: immunoSEQ multiplex PCR; the TCRdb copy retains only in-frame clones and omits some. The sample lists around 480,000 clones; around 88% were seen once. The sequencing input was peripheral blood. The source of these receptors is a woman aged 45-65 years with COVID-19, enrolled during active disease.

The chain combines TRBV6-5 with TRBJ2-1, with D possibly TRBD2 on 7 matching bases. Trimming removed 2 bases at V and 8 bases at J, with 19 bases between. There are 16 residues in the CDR3. Germline V gene lookup returns CDR1 MNHEY and CDR2 SVGAGI. The CDR3 region is CASSYRQSGGIDEQFF. The CDR3 region has the DNA TGTGCCAGCAGTTACCGTCAGTCGGGGGGCATCGATGAGCAGTTCTTC.

V and J are TRBV9 and TRBJ1-2; 7 bases agree with TRBD1. This CDR3 contains 18 residues. With V trimmed by 4 bases and J by 6 bases, 21 bases remained unmatched. In germline, CDR1 is SGDLS, CDR2 YYNGEE. The CDR3 DNA follows: TGTGCCAGCAGCCCCGGACAGGCGACGGTTCGGTCGAGGGATGGCTACACCTTC. This sequence encodes CASSPGQATVRSRDGYTF.

This clone was recorded only once. The chain uses TRBV30 and TRBJ2-2; 8 bases are shared with TRBD2. Trimming cost V 2 bases and J 1 base; bases outside gene matches: 6. This CDR3 is 16 amino acids long. CDR1 and CDR2 from the germline V gene are GTSNPN and SVGIG (reference sequence). CDR3 nucleotides: TGTGCCTGGAGTTCTGTGGCGGGGGGGAACACCGGGGAGCTGTTTTTT. It codes for CAWSSVAGGNTGELFF.

The rearrangement links TRBV27 to TRBJ2-7; D unresolved. The CDR3 spans 12 residues. CDR1 and CDR2 (germline): MNHEY, SMNVEV (reference sequence). V was clipped by 4 bases and J by 2 bases, with 6 bases between them. The CDR3: CASSSPAYEQYF. The CDR3 DNA follows: TGTGCCAGCAGTTCTCCGGCCTACGAGCAGTACTTC.

The V call is TRBV7-9, the J call TRBJ1-6; weak D call: TRBD1 (6 bases). The V gene's germline CDR1 is SEHNR and CDR2 FQNEAQ (reference sequence). V lost 4 bases and J lost 7, with 11 bases in between. This CDR3 has 14 amino acids. CDR3 bases: TGTGCCAGCAGCTCAGACAGGACCAATTCACCCCTCCACTTT. This gives the protein CASSSDRTNSPLHF. Based on the CDR3 plus reference TRBV7-9 and TRBJ1-6, the full variable domain is DTGVSQNPRHKITKRGQNVTFRCDPISEHNRLYWYRQTLGQGPEFLTYFQNEAQLEKSRLLSDRFSAERPKGSFSTLEIQRTEQGDSAMYLCASSSDRTNSPLHFGNGTRLTVT.

V gene TRBV19 combines with J gene TRBJ1-1, with 8 positions matching TRBD1. V trimming: 7 bases; J trimming: 0 bases; junction bases outside the gene matches: 7. CDR3 size: 15 residues. Germline V gene data show CDR1 as LNHDA and CDR2 as SQIVND (reference sequence). In DNA form, the CDR3 reads TGTGCCAGTAAGGACAGGGTCCATCTGAACACTGAAGCTTTCTTT. This codes for CASKDRVHLNTEAFF.

The genes are TRBV9 and TRBJ2-3; 9 nucleotides agree with TRBD2. The germline gives CDR1 SGDLS, CDR2 YYNGEE. The CDR3 length is 16 residues. V trimming: 0 bases; J trimming: 2 bases; junction bases outside the gene matches: 4. The CDR3 DNA reads as TGTGCCAGCAGCGTAGCTAGCGGGACTTACACAGATACGCAGTATTTT. This sequence encodes CASSVASGTYTDTQYF.

The chain recombines TRBV7-9 with TRBJ1-1, with D possibly TRBD1 on 5 matching bases. The germline V and J ends were trimmed by 2 bases and 10 bases, with 14 bases remaining between them. This CDR3 comprises 13 residues. The V gene's germline CDR1 is SEHNR and CDR2 FQNEAQ (reference sequence). The CDR3: CASSLLQDRGAFF. CDR3 sequence (DNA): TGTGCCAGCAGCTTACTCCAGGATAGGGGAGCTTTCTTT.